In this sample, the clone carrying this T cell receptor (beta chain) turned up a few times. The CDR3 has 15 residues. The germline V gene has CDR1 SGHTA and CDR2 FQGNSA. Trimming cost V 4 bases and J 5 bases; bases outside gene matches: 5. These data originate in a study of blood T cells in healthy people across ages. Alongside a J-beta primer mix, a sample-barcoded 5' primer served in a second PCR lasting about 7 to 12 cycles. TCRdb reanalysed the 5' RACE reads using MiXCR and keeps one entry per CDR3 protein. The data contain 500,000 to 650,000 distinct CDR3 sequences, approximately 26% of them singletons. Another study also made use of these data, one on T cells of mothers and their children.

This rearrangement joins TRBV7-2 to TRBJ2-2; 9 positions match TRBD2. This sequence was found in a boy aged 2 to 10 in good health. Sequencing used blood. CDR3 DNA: TGTGCCAGCAGCTCCCAGAGCGGGAGGACCGGGGAGCTGTTTTTT. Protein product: CASSSQSGRTGELFF.